A single sample is the source of the 18 T cell receptor beta chains below, sequenced in a study of blood T cell repertoires in COVID-19. The method was immunoSEQ multiplex PCR; TCRdb's version includes in-frame clones alone and lacks a portion of them. The sample shows some 200,000 clones, about three quarters of them seen only once. The sequencing sample was made of peripheral blood. These receptors were taken from a woman in her seventies with acute or convalescent COVID-19.

This clone was detected a few times. This chain joins TRBV9 and TRBJ2-1; TRBD2 is a possible D gene (5 bases). V was pared by 4 bases and J by 4 bases, with 12 bases between. Germline-derived CDR1 and CDR2 are SGDLS and YYNGEE. This CDR3 is 14 amino acids long. CDR3 sequence reads: CASSPAGAYNEQFF. The CDR3, as DNA: TGTGCCAGCAGCCCCGCGGGTGCTTACAATGAGCAGTTCTTC.

The chain couples TRBV11-2 to TRBJ2-4; D gene ambiguous. Looked up from germline, CDR1 is SGHAT and CDR2 is FQNNGV. The CDR3 consists of 12 residues. Trimming stripped 5 bases from V and 6 bases from J, with 8 bases between. The DNA for the CDR3 is TGTGCCAGCAGCCCCTCTTCAAACATTCAGTACTTC. The encoded protein is CASSPSSNIQYF.

In DNA, the CDR3 is TGTGCCAGCAGTTCCGGACCGATAAGGGAGTCGAATGAAAAACTGTTTTTT. Its translation is CASSSGPIRESNEKLFF. This chain connects TRBV9 to TRBJ1-4; D unclear. This CDR3 region has 17 residues. Germline CDR1 and CDR2: SGDLS and YYNGEE. Trimming took off 5 bases at V and 5 bases at J, with 22 bases between the two ends.

The J gene is TRBJ2-5, the V gene TRBV11-1, with 11 nucleotides matching TRBD2. Germline V gives CDR1 SGHAT, CDR2 FQDESV (reference sequence). Trimming removed 2 bases from V and 5 bases from J; junction bases left unmatched: 7. The CDR3 is 16 residues long. This CDR3 is CASSLNSGGARETQYF. For the CDR3, the DNA is TGTGCCAGCAGCTTAAATAGCGGGGGGGCCCGGGAGACCCAGTACTTC.

This clone was detected only a few times. This sequence joins TRBV5-4 and TRBJ1-6; maybe TRBD1 (5 bases). Germline V gene lookup returns CDR1 SGHNT and CDR2 YYREEE (reference sequence). This CDR3 is 15 amino acids long. The germline V and J ends were trimmed by 1 base and 5 bases, with 10 bases remaining between them. CDR3 DNA: TGTGCCAGCAGCTTGAAGGTGACAGATAATTCACCCCTCCACTTT. Translation: CASSLKVTDNSPLHF.

V is TRBV24-1 and J is TRBJ2-5; 15 nucleotides match TRBD2. This CDR3 contains 17 residues. V lost 4 bases to trimming and J lost 6 bases; unmatched junction nucleotides: 8. The germline CDR1 and CDR2 sequences are KGHDR and SFDVKD. CDR3: CATSEDAGTSGRKTQYF. CDR3 bases: TGTGCCACCAGTGAGGATGCCGGGACTAGCGGGAGGAAGACCCAGTACTTC.

The chain has TRBV28 and TRBJ2-1; 8 bases are shared with TRBD2. CDR1 and CDR2 (germline): MDHEN, SYDVKM. V was clipped by 2 bases and J by 8 bases; unmatched bases: 2. CDR3 length equals 13 residues. This CDR3 is CASSLAGGHEQFF. Written as DNA, the CDR3 is TGTGCCAGCAGTTTAGCGGGGGGTCATGAGCAGTTCTTC.

The chain joins TRBV10-3 to TRBJ2-2; D call uncertain. The CDR3 is made up of 14 amino acids. The V gene's germline CDR1 is ENHRY and CDR2 SYGVKD. Trimming took off 8 bases at V and 3 bases at J, with 13 bases between the two ends. The CDR3 spells CAISAGIDTGELFF. As DNA, the CDR3 is TGTGCCATCTCGGCAGGAATCGACACCGGGGAGCTGTTTTTT.

The chain combines TRBV11-3 with TRBJ2-3; weak D call: TRBD2 (5 bases). The CDR3 totals 15 residues. Trimming took 5 bases from V and 0 from J, leaving 12 bases between them. Germline CDR1 and CDR2: SGHNT and YENEEA. The CDR3 spells CASSLGLGSTDTQYF. The CDR3, as DNA: TGTGCCAGCAGCCTTGGACTGGGGAGCACAGATACGCAGTATTTT.

This chain links TRBV7-8 with TRBJ2-1; D possibly corresponds to TRBD1 (6 bases). V was trimmed by 1 base and J by 5 bases, leaving 18 bases between them. The CDR3 extends over 17 amino acids. Germline loops: CDR1 SGHVS, CDR2 FQNEAQ. CDR3 DNA: TGTGCCAGCAGCTTAGTTCAGGGGCGGATCATCCACAATGAGCAGTTCTTC. It codes for CASSLVQGRIIHNEQFF.

This rearrangement joins TRBV5-6 to TRBJ2-5, with 7 nucleotides matching TRBD1. The germline V gene has CDR1 SGHDT and CDR2 YYEEEE. V shed 7 bases and J 7 bases; nucleotides not matched to a gene: 19. This CDR3 has 16 residues. The CDR3 sequence: CASQADSTGIGGTQYF. CDR3 bases: TGTGCCAGCCAGGCCGATTCGACAGGGATAGGTGGGACCCAGTACTTC.

This chain links TRBV15 with TRBJ1-5, with D perhaps matching TRBD1 (5 bases). V was clipped by 3 bases and J by 3 bases, with 18 bases between them. This CDR3 region has 17 residues. Per the germline V gene, CDR1 is LNHNV and CDR2 is YYDKDF (reference sequence). The CDR3 bases are TGTGCCACCAGCAGGGGGGTGGAGGGAAACTCCAATCAGCCCCAGCATTTT. The encoded protein is CATSRGVEGNSNQPQHF. Looking up the rest from reference TRBV15 and TRBJ1-5 gives the full variable domain: DAMVIQNPRYQVTQFGKPVTLSCSQTLNHNVMYWYQQKSSQAPKLLFHYYDKDFNNEADTPDNFQSRRPNTSFCFLDIRSPGLGDTAMYLCATSRGVEGNSNQPQHFGDGTRLSIL.

This rearrangement joins TRBV10-1 to TRBJ2-7; 11 positions agree with TRBD1. The CDR3 is made up of 14 amino acids. The germline V gene has CDR1 WNHNN and CDR2 SYGVQD (reference sequence). V trimming: 5 bases; J trimming: 3 bases; junction bases outside the gene matches: 3. This CDR3 is CASSPGTGGYEQYF. CDR3 coding DNA: TGCGCCAGCAGTCCCGGGACAGGGGGCTACGAGCAGTACTTC.

The chain uses TRBV6-5 and TRBJ2-7, with D tentatively TRBD2 (6 bases). Trimming left V 2 bases short and J 0 bases short, with 11 bases between. The CDR3 covers 15 residues. Germline lookup yields CDR1 MNHEY and CDR2 SVGAGI. CDR3 residues: CASSYRVGGSYEQYF. The DNA for the CDR3 is TGTGCCAGCAGTTACAGGGTGGGAGGCTCCTACGAGCAGTACTTC.

The rearrangement links TRBV7-6 to TRBJ2-2; 9 bases match TRBD2. The CDR3 totals 16 residues. Germline CDR1 is SGHVS and CDR2 is FNYEAQ. V lost 1 base, J lost 1 base, and 1 base stayed unmatched. CDR3 coding DNA: TGTGCCAGCAGCTTAGGTAGCGGGGGGAACACCGGGGAGCTGTTTTTT. This encodes CASSLGSGGNTGELFF. Complete variable domain (other parts from reference TRBV7-6 and TRBJ2-2): GAGVSQSPRYKVTKRGQDVALRCDPISGHVSLYWYRQALGQGPEFLTYFNYEAQQDKSGLPNDRFSAERPEGSISTLTIQRTEQRDSAMYRCASSLGSGGNTGELFFGEGSRLTVL.

This clone was observed a single time. The same CDR3 arises from other DNA sequences in this sample as well. The chain joins TRBV5-6 to TRBJ1-2; 7 bases are shared with TRBD1. CDR1 and CDR2 (germline): SGHDT, YYEEEE. With V trimmed by 2 bases and J by 8 bases, 12 bases remained unmatched. This CDR3 contains 15 residues. This CDR3 is CASSFRVEGAGGYTF. CDR3 coding DNA: TGTGCCAGCAGCTTTCGTGTCGAGGGGGCGGGGGGCTACACCTTC.

The genes are TRBV25-1 and TRBJ2-7; D perhaps matches TRBD1 (6 bases). The germline CDR1 and CDR2 sequences are MGHDK and SYGVNS. Trimming stripped 5 bases from V and 2 bases from J, with 13 bases between. The CDR3 has 14 residues. This CDR3 is CASSKGEPPYEQYF. The CDR3 nucleotides are TGTGCCAGCAGTAAGGGGGAGCCCCCCTACGAGCAGTACTTC.

The chain joins TRBV4-1 to TRBJ2-3; 8 bases align to TRBD2. V shed 0 bases and J 3 bases; nucleotides not matched to a gene: 8. Germline V gene lookup returns CDR1 MGHRA and CDR2 YSYEKL. This CDR3 has 17 amino acids. The chain's CDR3 is CASSQDREGGGTDTQYF. CDR3 DNA: TGCGCCAGCAGCCAAGATCGGGAGGGCGGGGGGACAGATACGCAGTATTTT.